Listed here are 25 T cell receptor beta chains from one sample, sequenced in a study of tumor-infiltrating lymphocytes in primary liver carcinoma. Investigators took RNA and DNA out together from approximately 22-30 mg of unsorted bulk tissue. Using a constant-region primer together with ProtoScript II reverse transcriptase, TCR beta cDNA was made from approximately 0.55 ug of total RNA. Slightly modified ARM-PCR, run as three nested multiplex PCR rounds, produced the TCR beta libraries. PCR rounds one and two used TRBV1-TRBV30 forward primers with a C-beta reverse primer for approximately 11 cycles each. TCRdb ran MiXCR on the multiplex PCR reads and lists one entry per CDR3 protein. The table records roughly 120,000 distinct CDR3 sequences, 55% to 75% of them present only once. Sequenced material: liver tumor tissue from sampling region 1. Stated subset: tumor region T1, superior pole. Source of these receptors: a woman aged 60-75 years with primary liver carcinoma and hepatitis B virus infection.

The rearrangement joins TRBV29-1 to TRBJ2-7; 8 positions match TRBD1. The V segment lost 3 bases and the J segment 3 bases; nucleotides outside the gene matches: 1. CDR3 length: 12 residues. The germline gives CDR1 SQVTM, CDR2 ANQGSEA. The CDR3 nucleotides read TGCAGCGTTGATGGACAGGGCTACGAGCAGTACTTC. Protein sequence: CSVDGQGYEQYF.

This chain joins TRBV20-1 and TRBJ2-7, with TRBD1 matching over 10 bases. CDR3 length: 14 amino acids. CDR1 and CDR2 (germline): DFQATT, SNEGSKA (reference sequence). Trimming cost V 4 bases and J 5 bases; bases outside gene matches: 8. The CDR3 is CSAISGTGVHEQYF. In DNA form, the CDR3 reads TGCAGTGCTATTTCCGGGACAGGGGTTCACGAGCAGTACTTC.

Many counts were recorded for this clonotype. The chain employs TRBV6-6 and TRBJ1-4; D might be TRBD1 (6 bases). The CDR3 length is 17 residues. CDR1 is MNHNY, CDR2 SVGAGI, per germline (reference sequence). V lost 4 bases to trimming and J lost 8 bases, with 23 bases between them. The chain's CDR3 is CASSSSQGPIVGEKLFF. CDR3 coding DNA: TGTGCCAGCAGTTCCTCGCAGGGGCCGATCGTGGGCGAAAAACTGTTTTTT.

A remark on this clonotype: A much larger clone sits a single nucleotide away, making a read error possible. This chain connects TRBV29-1 to TRBJ2-3, with 7 bases aligning to TRBD1. The CDR3 contains 14 residues. Germline lookup yields CDR1 SQVTM and CDR2 ANQGSEA. Written as DNA, the CDR3 is TGCAGCGTAGCCCGGGACAGAGACACAGATACGCACTATTTT. Protein: CSVARDRDTDTHYF.

Notes on this clonotype: A read error may explain this, as a much larger clone is one base away. The chain links TRBV12-5 to TRBJ1-1; possible D gene TRBD1, 5 bases. CDR3 length: 13 residues. Germline V gene data show CDR1 as LGHNT and CDR2 as FRNRAP. The CDR3 DNA follows: TGTGCTAGTGGCCACGACAGAAACACTGCAGCTTTCTTT. Translation gives CASGHDRNTAAFF.

This clonotype was picked up one time. Germline and junction disagree at one end, which may indicate a read error. V and J are TRBV11-2 and TRBJ2-6; D may be TRBD1 (5 bases). There are 15 residues in the CDR3. From germline, CDR1 is SGHAT and CDR2 FQNNGV. DNA for the CDR3: TGTGCCAGCAGTCTACAGGCCTCTGGGGCCGACGTCCTAACTTTC. Translating gives CASSLQASGADVLTF.

As to this clonotype: A read error is likely, as this CDR3 ends without the conserved phenylalanine or tryptophan. The chain combines TRBV6-1 with TRBJ2-5, with D maybe TRBD1 (6 bases). The germline gives CDR1 MNHNS, CDR2 SASEGT. The length of the CDR3 is 15 residues. CDR3 coding DNA: TGTGCCAGCAGTAGCCGGGACAAACAACAAGAGACTCAGTACATC. It codes for CASSSRDKQQETQYI.

Of note for this clonotype: Germline is not matched at one junction end, which may reflect a read error. The rearrangement joins TRBV12-5 to TRBJ1-5, with 8 bases identical to TRBD1. CDR3 length: 14 amino acids. In germline, CDR1 is LGHNT, CDR2 FRNRAP. The CDR3 DNA reads TGTGCTGGTGGTTCGGGACAGGTAGATCAGCCTCAGCATTTT. This sequence encodes CAGGSGQVDQPQHF.

The rearrangement joins TRBV29-1 to TRBJ2-1, with TRBD2 identical over 11 bases. Germline values: CDR1 SQVTM, CDR2 ANQGSEA. This CDR3 is 14 amino acids long. V lost 3 bases, J lost 5 bases, and 3 bases stayed unmatched. CDR3 nucleotide sequence: TGCAGCGTTGACGGGACTAGCGGACACAATGAGCAGTTCTTC. This sequence encodes CSVDGTSGHNEQFF.

This clonotype was recorded at least ten times. V and J are TRBV29-1 and TRBJ2-7, with a weak D call TRBD1 (6 bases). Per germline, CDR1 SQVTM and CDR2 ANQGSEA. Trimming cost V 7 bases and J 3 bases, with 13 bases left between them. CDR3 size: 12 residues. CDR3 region: CSALRGGYEQYF. In DNA form, the CDR3 reads TGCAGCGCCCTGCGAGGGGGCTACGAGCAGTACTTC.

In the case of this clonotype: The conserved final phenylalanine or tryptophan is absent from the CDR3, which likely points to a read error. The CDR3 loop is CASSPRMACNEQFL. Written as DNA, the CDR3 is TGTGCCAGCAGCCCTCGGATGGCCTGCAATGAGCAGTTCTTA. The V and J genes are TRBV11-2 and TRBJ2-1; D is uncertain. From germline, CDR1 is SGHAT and CDR2 FQNNGV. CDR3 length: 14 amino acids. The V and J ends lost 5 bases and 6 bases respectively, with 14 bases between them.

Concerning this clonotype itself: No conserved phenylalanine or tryptophan is present at the end of the CDR3, so a read error is the likely explanation. V and J are TRBV12-3 or TRBV12-4 and TRBJ1-5; TRBD1 is a possible D gene (6 bases). This CDR3 spans 15 amino acids. The CDR3 sequence is CASSPTGNSDQPQHI. The CDR3 DNA sequence: TGTGCCAGCAGTCCGACAGGCAATAGCGATCAGCCCCAGCATATT.

Worth noting for this clonotype: Being one base from a much bigger clone, this may be a read error. The J gene is TRBJ2-2, the V gene TRBV21-1; the table calls TRBD1, which could not be checked here. TRBV21-1 is a recognized pseudogene. CDR3 length: 14 amino acids. Written as DNA, the CDR3 is TGTGCCAGCGGAACAGGGAACGGGTCCGGGGAGCTGTTTTTT. Translated, it gives CASGTGNGSGELFF.

Concerning this clonotype itself: Its ends do not fully match the called genes, so a read error is possible. This chain connects TRBV4-2 to TRBJ2-2, with D perhaps assigned TRBD1 or TRBD2 (6 bases each). The CDR3 contains 17 residues. Germline V gene data show CDR1 as LGHNA and CDR2 as YNFKEQ. The CDR3 here is CASSPATNSQQGGDLFF. Written as DNA, the CDR3 is TGTGCCAGCAGCCCAGCCACTAACTCCCAACAGGGCGGGGACCTGTTTTTT.

The chain has TRBV28 and TRBJ1-1; D not resolved. Between the trimmed V and J ends, which lost 10 bases and 1 base, there was a span of 13 bases. The CDR3 extends over 13 amino acids. Looked up from germline, CDR1 is MDHEN and CDR2 is SYDVKM. In DNA, the CDR3 is TGTGCCAAGAGAAAATTCCCGAACACTGAAGCTTTCTTT. It codes for CAKRKFPNTEAFF. Full variable domain (missing parts from reference TRBV28 and TRBJ1-1): DVKVTQSSRYLVKRTGEKVFLECVQDMDHENMFWYRQDPGLGLRLIYFSYDVKMKEKGDIPEGYSVSREKKERFSLILESASTNQTSMYLCAKRKFPNTEAFFGQGTRLTVV.

Concerning this clonotype: At one end, the junction sequence differs from germline, possibly due to a read error. This chain connects TRBV5-1 to TRBJ1-4; 9 bases match TRBD1. CDR3 length: 14 residues. Germline lookup yields CDR1 SGHRS and CDR2 YFSETQ. This chain's CDR3 is CTSQRGTGYEKLFF. DNA of the CDR3: TGCACCAGCCAGCGGGGGACAGGGTATGAAAAACTGTTTTTT.

The chain recombines TRBV4-1 with TRBJ1-3; D is unresolved. V shed 4 bases and J shed 1 base, with 14 bases lying between them. The germline V gene encodes CDR1 MGHRA and CDR2 YSYEKL. The CDR3 has 16 amino acids. The CDR3 nucleotides read TGCGCCAGCAGCCCCCTCTTGGGTCCGTCTGGAAACACCATATATTTT. The encoded protein is CASSPLLGPSGNTIYF.

Notes on this clonotype: One junction end disagrees with the germline gene, perhaps due to a read error. The J gene is TRBJ2-3, the V gene TRBV18; D possibly uses TRBD1 or TRBD2 (6 bases each). This CDR3 has 12 residues. From germline, CDR1 is KGHSH and CDR2 LQKENI. CDR3 amino acids: CASGSGADTQYF. In DNA form, the CDR3 reads TGTGCCAGCGGGTCGGGGGCGGATACGCAGTACTTT.

Only a few counts were recorded for this clonotype. The rearrangement joins TRBV11-3 to TRBJ2-5; the D is unclear. V lost 5 bases to trimming and J lost 4 bases, with 8 bases between them. CDR3 length equals 12 residues. Per germline, CDR1 SGHNT and CDR2 YENEEA. The CDR3 nucleotides are TGTGCCAGCAGCGCCCACGGAGAGACCCAGTACTTC. Its translation: CASSAHGETQYF.

The CDR3 reads CAVQEGLGSPLHF. The CDR3 DNA reads TGTGCCGTCCAAGAGGGGCTAGGTTCACCCCTCCACTTT. This sequence joins TRBV10-3 and TRBJ1-6; D possibly corresponds to TRBD1 (5 bases). V was clipped by 11 bases and J by 9 bases, with 17 bases between them. The CDR3 has 13 amino acids. Germline CDR1 ENHRY, CDR2 SYGVKD.

This clonotype was recorded at least ten times. J is TRBJ2-1 and V is TRBV4-2, with 10 bases identical to TRBD2. The V segment lost 4 bases and the J segment 7 bases; nucleotides outside the gene matches: 16. The CDR3 length is 18 residues. Germline loops: CDR1 LGHNA, CDR2 YNFKEQ. The CDR3: CASSPKDTTSGLGNEQFF. CDR3 nucleotide sequence: TGTGCCAGCAGCCCCAAGGATACGACTAGCGGGTTAGGAAATGAGCAGTTCTTC.

Turning to this clonotype: This may be a read error, as it is one base from a much larger clone. V is TRBV28 and J is TRBJ2-5; TRBD2 matches at 14 bases. CDR1 is MDHEN and CDR2 is SYDVKM in the germline V gene. The length of the CDR3 is 14 residues. The CDR3 sequence: CASSTSGREEIQYF. CDR3 coding DNA: TGTGCCAGCTCGACTAGCGGGAGGGAAGAGATCCAGTACTTC.

The rearrangement links TRBV18 to TRBJ2-7, with 10 bases matching TRBD2. The V segment lost 6 bases and the J segment 1 base; nucleotides outside the gene matches: 3. CDR1 KGHSH and CDR2 LQKENI come from the germline V gene. The CDR3 sequence is 14 residues long. The CDR3 region has the DNA TGTGCCAGCTCGGTTAGCGGGAGGTCCTACGAGCAGTACTTC. Its protein is CASSVSGRSYEQYF.

In this sample, this clonotype turned up once. A much larger clone lies one base from this, so it may be a read error. The chain is built from TRBV6-1 and TRBJ2-7; 12 positions match TRBD2. This CDR3 has 19 amino acids. Germline CDR1 is MNHNS and CDR2 is SASEGT. V was clipped by 2 bases and J by 6 bases; unmatched bases: 17. The CDR3 sequence: CASSERVGFLAGGLFEQYF. The CDR3 bases are TGTGCCAGCAGTGAAAGAGTTGGGTTCCTAGCGGGAGGGCTTTTCGAGCAGTACTTC.

V usage is TRBV10-3 and J usage is TRBJ2-2, with 12 bases aligning to TRBD2. Germline values: CDR1 ENHRY, CDR2 SYGVKD. This CDR3 is 15 amino acids long. With 11 bases clipped from V and 2 bases from J, the junction kept 6 bases outside the gene matches. The CDR3 DNA follows: TGTGCCGGTGGGACTAGCGGGCGAAACACCGGGGAGCTGTTTTTT. Its protein is CAGGTSGRNTGELFF.